Listed here are 6 T cell receptor beta chains from one sample, sequenced in a study. One entry per CDR3 protein, called by TCRdb with MiXCR from the 5' RACE reads. The table includes more than 55,000 distinct CDR3 sequences, about 20% detected once. Cells sorted as Tregs were CD4+, CD25+ and CD127-/low. Sequencing input: tumor-infiltrating Tregs sorted from the breast tumor. Every receptor here comes from a female donor with breast cancer.

This clonotype was detected only a few times. This chain links TRBV7-2 with TRBJ2-3; 10 positions agree with TRBD2. V was clipped by 0 bases and J by 3 bases; unmatched bases: 3. CDR1 and CDR2 (germline): SGHTA, FQGNSA. The CDR3 sequence is 16 residues long. This CDR3 is CASSLATSGITDTQYF. The CDR3 nucleotides read TGTGCCAGCAGCTTAGCAACTAGCGGGATTACAGATACGCAGTATTTT.

This clonotype is a singleton in its sample. An end of the junction differs from the germline gene, which may be a read error. The genes are TRBV7-9 and TRBJ1-4, with D perhaps TRBD1 (6 bases). The CDR3 totals 15 residues. CDR1 and CDR2 (germline): SEHNR, FQNEAQ (reference sequence). The CDR3 sequence is CASSTLRGGKEKQFF. Written as DNA, the CDR3 is TGTGCCAGCAGCACCCTCCGAGGGGGAAAGGAAAAACAGTTTTTT.

The chain combines TRBV7-2 with TRBJ1-5; D is ambiguous. The CDR3 is made up of 12 amino acids. Trimming pared 1 base from V and 6 bases from J, leaving 4 bases between. Germline CDR1 SGHTA, CDR2 FQGNSA. CDR3: CASSLEVQPQHF. The CDR3 DNA reads as TGTGCCAGCAGCTTAGAAGTTCAGCCCCAGCATTTT.

Turning to this clonotype: At one end the junction does not follow the germline gene, possibly because of a read error. The chain recombines TRBV5-1 with TRBJ1-1; TRBD1 might be the D (6 bases). This CDR3 contains 15 residues. The germline CDR1 and CDR2 sequences are SGHRS and YFSETQ. As DNA, the CDR3 is TGCGCCCGCAGCTTGGGTGGGGGCGGAAACACTGAAGCTTTCTTT. Translating gives CARSLGGGGNTEAFF.

The table lists this clonotype with a count of one. A much larger clone is a single base away; this may be a read error. V gene TRBV12-3 or TRBV12-4 combines with J gene TRBJ2-7, with D unresolved. This CDR3 has 14 amino acids. The V and J ends lost 2 bases and 3 bases respectively, with 11 bases between them. CDR3 residues: CASSLPQAYYEQYF. The CDR3 region has the DNA TGTGCCAGCAGTTTACCTCAGGCGTACTACGAGCAGTACTTC.

The sample holds many counts of this clonotype. The chain employs TRBV7-9 and TRBJ2-1, with D unclear. The CDR3 contains 14 residues. V gave up 1 base and J gave up 8 bases, with 12 bases separating them. In germline, CDR1 is SEHNR, CDR2 FQNEAQ (reference sequence). The CDR3 spells CASSLGGSQDEQFF. CDR3 nucleotide sequence: TGTGCCAGCAGCTTAGGAGGTAGTCAGGATGAGCAGTTCTTC. Combining the CDR3 with reference TRBV7-9 and TRBJ2-1 gives the whole variable domain DTGVSQNPRHKITKRGQNVTFRCDPISEHNRLYWYRQTLGQGPEFLTYFQNEAQLEKSRLLSDRFSAERPKGSFSTLEIQRTEQGDSAMYLCASSLGGSQDEQFFGPGTRLTVL.